Sequencing of this T cell receptor beta chain was carried out in a study of blood T cell repertoires in COVID-19. Study-level information: Some COVID-19 samples were acute and others convalescent; all came from the United States, Italy and Spain. T cells, B-cell-depleted T cells, or PBMCs supplied cDNA or gDNA.

Authors' processing steps: Cell counts per sample came from amplifying reference gene primers. Repertoires were generated with immunoSEQ multiplex PCR, while TCRdb's copy carries only in-frame clones and drops some. The D gene and trimming were derived from the DNA, and the V and J assignments and clone size from that table. The table lists 130,000 to 150,000 clones, roughly 76% of them singletons, with 8% to 9% in the top ten. Per the germline V gene, CDR1 is SNHLY and CDR2 is FYNNEI. The CDR3 has 11 residues. Trimming cost V 4 bases and J 6 bases, with 6 bases left between them. The J gene is TRBJ1-1, the V gene TRBV2; no firm D call. The source is a human donor with acute or convalescent COVID-19. The donor label of this sample is uncertain. The sample taken for sequencing was peripheral blood. The CDR3 region is CASSGSAEAFF. Here the CDR3 DNA reads TGTGCCAGCAGTGGGAGCGCTGAAGCTTTCTTT.